Below, 11 T cell receptor beta chains from the same sample are listed, as sequenced in a study of cytomegalovirus exposure and HLA in healthy donors. Profiled with immunoSEQ multiplex PCR; TCRdb holds only in-frame clones, not every one. The sample includes tens of thousands of clones, about four fifths seen only once; the top ten take 9.5% to 13%. The sample was PBMCs. The receptors were sampled from a woman aged 18-29 years in good health and CMV-seropositive.

This clone was seen more than once but under ten times. The rearrangement uses TRBV20-1 and TRBJ2-7, with D maybe TRBD1 (6 bases). V shed 2 bases and J shed 7 bases, with 9 bases lying between them. Germline values: CDR1 DFQATT, CDR2 SNEGSKA (reference sequence). This CDR3 has 11 amino acids. The DNA for the CDR3 is TGCAGTGCTAGACGGGACACAGAGCAGTACTTC. Protein: CSARRDTEQYF.

The V call is TRBV5-1, the J call TRBJ1-6, with D possibly TRBD1 on 5 matching bases. The germline V gene encodes CDR1 SGHRS and CDR2 YFSETQ. The CDR3 contains 16 residues. Trimming pared 2 bases from V and 0 bases from J, leaving 9 bases between. Here the CDR3 reads CASSFSDSSYNSPLHF. As DNA, the CDR3 is TGCGCCAGCAGCTTTTCTGACAGCTCCTATAATTCACCCCTCCACTTT.

The chain carries TRBV2 and TRBJ2-5; 8 bases fit TRBD1. The CDR3 sequence is 14 residues long. Losses at the gene ends were 6 bases for V and 4 bases for J; bases not matched to a gene: 7. Germline loops: CDR1 SNHLY, CDR2 FYNNEI. In DNA form, the CDR3 reads TGTGCCAGCAGCGGACAGGGCGTCGGAGAGACCCAGTACTTC. Translating it yields CASSGQGVGETQYF.

The V gene is TRBV5-6, the J gene TRBJ2-3; TRBD2 aligns across 12 bases. This CDR3 is 14 amino acids long. CDR1 SGHDT and CDR2 YYEEEE come from the germline V gene. V dropped 4 bases and J dropped 6; count of bases not matched to a gene: 3. This CDR3 reads CASSILAGGDTQYF. CDR3 DNA sequence: TGTGCCAGCAGCATACTAGCGGGGGGCGATACGCAGTATTTT.

There are a few counts of this clone. At the DNA level, this CDR3 is encoded by other sequences in the same sample as well. V is TRBV28 and J is TRBJ1-5; no definite D call. The V gene lost 6 bases and the J gene lost 4 bases, with 10 bases spanning the gap. In germline, CDR1 is MDHEN, CDR2 SYDVKM. CDR3 length: 13 amino acids. In DNA form, the CDR3 reads TGTGCCAGCAGCCTGTCGGGGAATCAGCCCCAGCATTTT. Protein sequence: CASSLSGNQPQHF.

V gene TRBV30 combines with J gene TRBJ1-3; possible D gene TRBD1, 5 bases. This CDR3 is built from 14 residues. CDR1 is GTSNPN and CDR2 is SVGIG in the germline V gene (reference sequence). The germline V and J ends were trimmed by 4 bases and 4 bases, with 14 bases remaining between them. CDR3 amino acids: CAWISWGWGNTIYF. CDR3 nucleotides: TGTGCCTGGATTTCGTGGGGCTGGGGAAACACCATATATTTT.

This clone was seen once. V and J are TRBV27 and TRBJ1-2; weak D call: TRBD1 (5 bases). The germline CDR1 and CDR2 sequences are MNHEY and SMNVEV (reference sequence). The V end lost 3 bases, the J end lost 8 bases, and 28 bases lay between the germline ends. CDR3 length equals 18 residues. The CDR3: CASSFGRGAGPTSPGYTF. The CDR3 DNA reads TGTGCCAGCAGTTTCGGTAGAGGTGCAGGGCCCACTTCCCCAGGCTACACCTTC.

This clone has just one count. This chain uses TRBV11-2 with TRBJ2-2; 8 bases match TRBD2. Germline CDR1 is SGHAT and CDR2 is FQNNGV. V lost 1 base to trimming and J lost 7 bases; unmatched junction nucleotides: 8. The CDR3 is 16 residues long. The CDR3 reads CASSLAPAGENGELFF. CDR3 DNA sequence: TGTGCCAGCAGCTTAGCCCCAGCGGGGGAGAACGGGGAGCTGTTTTTT.

V is TRBV6-5 and J is TRBJ1-3; no clear D gene. Germline loops: CDR1 MNHEY, CDR2 SVGAGI. The V end was cut by 0 bases, the J end by 4 bases, with 7 bases between. CDR3 size: 14 residues. CDR3 amino acids: CASSYSSVGNTIYF. CDR3 bases: TGTGCCAGCAGTTACTCGTCGGTAGGAAACACCATATATTTT.

J is TRBJ2-1 and V is TRBV4-1; TRBD1 is a possible D gene (5 bases). V shed 0 bases and J shed 3 bases, with 6 bases lying between them. In germline, CDR1 is MGHRA, CDR2 YSYEKL. CDR3 length equals 14 residues. The CDR3 DNA follows: TGCGCCAGCAGCCAAGAGGGGCTCTACAATGAGCAGTTCTTC. This gives the protein CASSQEGLYNEQFF.

The genes are TRBV30 and TRBJ1-4; D ambiguous. The germline V gene encodes CDR1 GTSNPN and CDR2 SVGIG (reference sequence). The V and J ends lost 4 bases and 4 bases respectively, with 13 bases between them. The CDR3 consists of 14 residues. This chain's CDR3 is CAWNKRAFNEKLFF. DNA for the CDR3: TGTGCCTGGAACAAGAGGGCTTTTAATGAAAAACTGTTTTTT.